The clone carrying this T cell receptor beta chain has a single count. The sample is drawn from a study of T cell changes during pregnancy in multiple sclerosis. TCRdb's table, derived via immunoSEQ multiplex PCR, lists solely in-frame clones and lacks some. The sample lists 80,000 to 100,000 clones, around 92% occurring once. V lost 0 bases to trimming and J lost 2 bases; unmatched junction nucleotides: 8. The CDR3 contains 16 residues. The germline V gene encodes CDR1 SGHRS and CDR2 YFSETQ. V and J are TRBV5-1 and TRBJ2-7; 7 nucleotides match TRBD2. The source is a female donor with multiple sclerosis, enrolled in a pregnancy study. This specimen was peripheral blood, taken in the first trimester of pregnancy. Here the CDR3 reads CASSLDPGGLAYEQYF. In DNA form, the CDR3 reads TGCGCCAGCAGCTTGGATCCGGGAGGATTGGCCTACGAGCAGTACTTC. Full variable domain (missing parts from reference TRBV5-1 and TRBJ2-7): KAGVTQTPRYLIKTRGQQVTLSCSPISGHRSVSWYQQTPGQGLQFLFEYFSETQRNKGNFPGRFSGRQFSNSRSEMNVSTLELGDSALYLCASSLDPGGLAYEQYFGPGTRLTVT.